Listed below are T cell receptor beta chains from one sample, sequenced in a study of OX40 agonist ivuxolimab in advanced cancers. TCRdb's copy holds only in-frame clones and misses some; the assay was immunoSEQ multiplex PCR. The data contain roughly 79,000 clones, roughly nine tenths of them singletons. Here the sequenced sample was CD4+ or CD8+ T cells sorted from blood, taken in a trial of the OX40 agonist ivuxolimab. The receptor set was obtained from an adult with an advanced solid tumor such as melanoma, head and neck, liver or kidney cancer. The CDR3 runs from the conserved cysteine through the conserved F or W. Fields, in order: clone size, D gene, J gene, V gene, CDR3 DNA, CDR3 protein. A D gene is named only where the DNA matches it firmly. Only some rows state a clone size, as once, few, many or a class for expanded clones.

clone_size: few; d_call: .; j_call: TRBJ2-2; v_call: TRBV28; cdr3_nt: TGTGCCAGCAGGATTATGCAGGGACGACTCGGGGAGCTGTTTTTT; cdr3_aa: CASRIMQGRLGELFF
clone_size: .; d_call: .; j_call: TRBJ2-7; v_call: TRBV4-1; cdr3_nt: TGCGCCAGCAGCCAAGCGGAGGGATCCTACGAGCAGTACTTC; cdr3_aa: CASSQAEGSYEQYF
clone_size: .; d_call: .; j_call: TRBJ1-4; v_call: TRBV30; cdr3_nt: TGTGCCTGGAGTGAAGTGGGACCGCCTCTATCTAATGAAAAACTGTTTTTT; cdr3_aa: CAWSEVGPPLSNEKLFF
clone_size: .; d_call: .; j_call: TRBJ2-7; v_call: TRBV5-1; cdr3_nt: TGCGCCAGCAGCCCGCCGGCTCAGAGCTACGAGCAGTACTTC; cdr3_aa: CASSPPAQSYEQYF
clone_size: .; d_call: .; j_call: TRBJ2-7; v_call: TRBV11-2; cdr3_nt: TGTGCCAGCAGCTCTACAGTCAGGGATAGGTACGAGCAGTACTTC; cdr3_aa: CASSSTVRDRYEQYF
clone_size: .; d_call: .; j_call: TRBJ2-4; v_call: TRBV5-3; cdr3_nt: TGTGCCAGAAGCGAGGCAGGGGATGGCCTAGCCAAAAACATTCAGTACTTC; cdr3_aa: CARSEAGDGLAKNIQYF
clone_size: .; d_call: TRBD2; j_call: TRBJ2-1; v_call: TRBV7-3; cdr3_nt: TGTGCCAGCAGCTCGGGACTAGCGGGCGGTGATGAGCAGTTCTTC; cdr3_aa: CASSSGLAGGDEQFF
clone_size: .; d_call: .; j_call: TRBJ2-7; v_call: TRBV7-9; cdr3_nt: TGTGCCAGCAGCTTAGATTACGAGCAGTACTTC; cdr3_aa: CASSLDYEQYF
clone_size: .; d_call: .; j_call: TRBJ1-4; v_call: TRBV2; cdr3_nt: TGTGCCAGCAGGCAGGACCATGAAAAACTGTTTTTT; cdr3_aa: CASRQDHEKLFF
clone_size: .; d_call: TRBD1; j_call: TRBJ1-2; v_call: TRBV18; cdr3_nt: TGTGCCAGCTCACCGGACAGGTTCACCCACGGGGCCTTC; cdr3_aa: CASSPDRFTHGAF
clone_size: few; d_call: .; j_call: TRBJ1-3; v_call: TRBV30; cdr3_nt: TGTGCCTGGGGGGGGAACTCTGGAAACACCATATATTTT; cdr3_aa: CAWGGNSGNTIYF
clone_size: .; d_call: .; j_call: TRBJ2-7; v_call: TRBV7-9; cdr3_nt: TGTGCCAGCAGCCCGGACGGCAGACCTACCTACGAGCAGTACTTC; cdr3_aa: CASSPDGRPTYEQYF
clone_size: .; d_call: .; j_call: TRBJ2-1; v_call: TRBV7-6; cdr3_nt: TGTGCCAGCAGCTTAGAAAGGGTTGAGCAGTTCTTC; cdr3_aa: CASSLERVEQFF
clone_size: .; d_call: .; j_call: TRBJ1-1; v_call: TRBV30; cdr3_nt: TGTGCCTGGAGGTCAACAGGGAACACTGAAGCTTTCTTT; cdr3_aa: CAWRSTGNTEAFF
clone_size: .; d_call: .; j_call: TRBJ2-1; v_call: TRBV19; cdr3_nt: TGTGCCAGTAGTATATTTGGGGCGGGATTCGACAATGAGCAGTTCTTC; cdr3_aa: CASSIFGAGFDNEQFF
clone_size: once; d_call: .; j_call: TRBJ2-5; v_call: TRBV7-9; cdr3_nt: TGTGCCAGCAGCCTGAACACAGGGAGAGAGACCCAGTACTTC; cdr3_aa: CASSLNTGRETQYF
clone_size: .; d_call: .; j_call: TRBJ1-5; v_call: TRBV27; cdr3_nt: TGTGCCAGCAGTTTCTCGGCCGGGAATCAGCCCCAGCATTTT; cdr3_aa: CASSFSAGNQPQHF
clone_size: .; d_call: .; j_call: TRBJ2-3; v_call: TRBV5-4; cdr3_nt: TGTGCCAGCAGCAGGGACAGCACAGATACGCAGTATTTT; cdr3_aa: CASSRDSTDTQYF
clone_size: .; d_call: .; j_call: TRBJ2-7; v_call: TRBV6-6; cdr3_nt: TGTGCCAGCAGAACAAGCCTGGAGAACGAGCAGTACTTC; cdr3_aa: CASRTSLENEQYF
clone_size: .; d_call: .; j_call: TRBJ2-5; v_call: TRBV18; cdr3_nt: TGTGCCAGCTCACCACCGAACAGGGCAGGAGGAGAGACCCAGTACTTC; cdr3_aa: CASSPPNRAGGETQYF
clone_size: .; d_call: .; j_call: TRBJ2-5; v_call: TRBV18; cdr3_nt: TGTGCCAGCTCACCCAGACTAGCGGGACAGGGGGAGACCCAGTACTTC; cdr3_aa: CASSPRLAGQGETQYF
clone_size: .; d_call: TRBD2; j_call: TRBJ2-2; v_call: TRBV5-1; cdr3_nt: TGCGCCACCCACGGGGGGGACTCAGCCCACGGGGAGCTGTTTTTT; cdr3_aa: CATHGGDSAHGELFF
clone_size: .; d_call: .; j_call: TRBJ1-3; v_call: TRBV4-1; cdr3_nt: TGCGCCAGCAGCCAAGACCCCGCGGGGGCCGGAAACACCATATATTTT; cdr3_aa: CASSQDPAGAGNTIYF
clone_size: .; d_call: .; j_call: TRBJ2-2; v_call: TRBV5-1; cdr3_nt: TGCGCCAGCAGCTTAGAGGGGTCGTCAATAGTCGGCACCGGGGAGCTGTTTTTT; cdr3_aa: CASSLEGSSIVGTGELFF
clone_size: once; d_call: .; j_call: TRBJ2-5; v_call: TRBV19; cdr3_nt: TGTGCCAGTAGTATAGGGGGACTGTACCAAGAGACCCAGTACTTC; cdr3_aa: CASSIGGLYQETQYF
clone_size: .; d_call: .; j_call: TRBJ1-1; v_call: TRBV28; cdr3_nt: TGTGCCAGCAGTTTTAGCCCCTTAACAGTGAACACTGAAGCTTTCTTT; cdr3_aa: CASSFSPLTVNTEAFF
clone_size: .; d_call: .; j_call: TRBJ2-1; v_call: TRBV11-2; cdr3_nt: TGTGCCAGCAGCTTAGGAGTCGTGGGTACGCGTGAGCAGTTCTTC; cdr3_aa: CASSLGVVGTREQFF
clone_size: .; d_call: TRBD1; j_call: TRBJ2-7; v_call: TRBV18; cdr3_nt: TGTGCCAGCTCAACGGGACAGGGGGCTTACGAGCAGTACTTC; cdr3_aa: CASSTGQGAYEQYF
clone_size: once; d_call: TRBD2; j_call: TRBJ2-7; v_call: TRBV16; cdr3_nt: TGTGCCAGCAGCCTTAGCGGGAGTAGGTCCTACGAGCAGTACTTC; cdr3_aa: CASSLSGSRSYEQYF
clone_size: .; d_call: TRBD2; j_call: TRBJ2-5; v_call: TRBV11-2; cdr3_nt: TGTGCCAGCAGCCCCCAGGCCCTAACGGGAGGAGGGGAGACCCAGTACTTC; cdr3_aa: CASSPQALTGGGETQYF
clone_size: once; d_call: .; j_call: TRBJ2-2; v_call: TRBV5-4; cdr3_nt: TGTGCCAGCAGCTTGGTAGGGAGCACCGGGGAGCTGTTTTTT; cdr3_aa: CASSLVGSTGELFF
clone_size: .; d_call: .; j_call: TRBJ2-5; v_call: TRBV4-2; cdr3_nt: TGTGCCAGCAGCCAGGCGGGCGGGACCCAAGAGACCCAGTACTTC; cdr3_aa: CASSQAGGTQETQYF
clone_size: once; d_call: TRBD2; j_call: TRBJ2-5; v_call: TRBV2; cdr3_nt: TGTGCCAGCAGTCCAGGACTAGGAGAGACCCAGTACTTC; cdr3_aa: CASSPGLGETQYF
clone_size: once; d_call: TRBD2; j_call: TRBJ2-1; v_call: TRBV5-4; cdr3_nt: TGTGCCAGCAGCGAGGGACTAGCGGGAGTGTATGAGCAGTTCTTC; cdr3_aa: CASSEGLAGVYEQFF
clone_size: few; d_call: TRBD2; j_call: TRBJ2-7; v_call: TRBV18; cdr3_nt: TGTGCCAGCTCACCGCCTAGGAGCGGGAGGGCCCGGTCCTACGAGCAGTACTTC; cdr3_aa: CASSPPRSGRARSYEQYF
clone_size: .; d_call: .; j_call: TRBJ2-5; v_call: TRBV9; cdr3_nt: TGTGCCAGCAGCGTAGGCGAGGGACTCCAAGAGACCCAGTACTTC; cdr3_aa: CASSVGEGLQETQYF
clone_size: .; d_call: TRBD2; j_call: TRBJ2-1; v_call: TRBV5-6; cdr3_nt: TGTGCCAGCAGCCGGGAGGGACTACAGGCACCCTCCTACAATGAGCAGTTCTTC; cdr3_aa: CASSREGLQAPSYNEQFF
clone_size: .; d_call: TRBD1; j_call: TRBJ1-3; v_call: TRBV18; cdr3_nt: TGTGCCAGCTCACCACCGGGGACAGGGTTTGGAAACACCATATATTTT; cdr3_aa: CASSPPGTGFGNTIYF
clone_size: .; d_call: TRBD2; j_call: TRBJ2-1; v_call: TRBV18; cdr3_nt: TGTGCCAGCTCACCACCTAGCGGGAGAGGTAATGAGCAGTTCTTC; cdr3_aa: CASSPPSGRGNEQFF
clone_size: .; d_call: TRBD1; j_call: TRBJ1-4; v_call: TRBV7-2; cdr3_nt: TGTGCCAGCAGGAATCAGGGGGCTGAAAAACTGTTTTTT; cdr3_aa: CASRNQGAEKLFF
clone_size: .; d_call: .; j_call: TRBJ1-5; v_call: TRBV5-1; cdr3_nt: TGCGCCAGCAGCCCGGACAATAGCAATCAGCCCCAGCATTTT; cdr3_aa: CASSPDNSNQPQHF
clone_size: .; d_call: TRBD2; j_call: TRBJ2-7; v_call: TRBV4-2; cdr3_nt: TGTGCCAGCAGCCAAGCTTCGGCTAGCGGGAGGTACGAGCAGTACTTC; cdr3_aa: CASSQASASGRYEQYF
clone_size: .; d_call: .; j_call: TRBJ1-5; v_call: TRBV6-1; cdr3_nt: TGTGCCAGCAGTGTCTCGGCAGGTAATCAGCCCCAGCATTTT; cdr3_aa: CASSVSAGNQPQHF
clone_size: .; d_call: TRBD1; j_call: TRBJ2-3; v_call: TRBV6-4; cdr3_nt: TGTGCCAGCAGTGAGGGGACAGGGGTTGGCACAGATACGCAGTATTTT; cdr3_aa: CASSEGTGVGTDTQYF
clone_size: .; d_call: TRBD2; j_call: TRBJ2-1; v_call: TRBV7-2; cdr3_nt: TGTGCCAGCAGCAGGACTAGCGGGATTTTTAATGAGCAGTTCTTC; cdr3_aa: CASSRTSGIFNEQFF
clone_size: few; d_call: TRBD1; j_call: TRBJ1-2; v_call: TRBV28; cdr3_nt: TGTGCCAGCAGCTCGACAGGGGTGAGCTACACCTTC; cdr3_aa: CASSSTGVSYTF
clone_size: .; d_call: .; j_call: TRBJ1-5; v_call: TRBV30; cdr3_nt: TGTGCCTGGAGTGGGACCCGGGGATTGGCCCAGCATTTT; cdr3_aa: CAWSGTRGLAQHF
clone_size: .; d_call: .; j_call: TRBJ2-3; v_call: TRBV7-2; cdr3_nt: TGTGCCAGCAGCTTAAGTCGGGTTTATACGCAGTATTTT; cdr3_aa: CASSLSRVYTQYF
clone_size: .; d_call: .; j_call: TRBJ1-2; v_call: TRBV9; cdr3_nt: TGTGCCAGCAGCGTAGGGGGCGAGCCCTCCGTCGGCTACACCTTC; cdr3_aa: CASSVGGEPSVGYTF
clone_size: .; d_call: TRBD1; j_call: TRBJ2-1; v_call: TRBV5-1; cdr3_nt: TGCGCCAGCAGCTGGCGATACGGGACAGGGAACAATGAGCAGTTCTTC; cdr3_aa: CASSWRYGTGNNEQFF
clone_size: .; d_call: .; j_call: TRBJ2-4; v_call: TRBV28; cdr3_nt: TGTGCCAGCAGTCCAGGGACTCTTCTCAAAAACATTCAGTACTTC; cdr3_aa: CASSPGTLLKNIQYF
clone_size: .; d_call: TRBD1; j_call: TRBJ2-3; v_call: TRBV19; cdr3_nt: TGTGCCAGTAGTATAGATGGGGGGACAGGGACAGATACGCAGTATTTT; cdr3_aa: CASSIDGGTGTDTQYF
clone_size: once; d_call: TRBD1; j_call: TRBJ1-1; v_call: TRBV15; cdr3_nt: TGTGCCACCATGGTGGGGCAGGGGGCAAGTGAAGCTTTCTTT; cdr3_aa: CATMVGQGASEAFF
clone_size: .; d_call: .; j_call: TRBJ1-6; v_call: TRBV11-3; cdr3_nt: TGTGCCAGCAGCTCCAGTCCCATGGGGAATTCACCCCTCCACTTT; cdr3_aa: CASSSSPMGNSPLHF
clone_size: .; d_call: .; j_call: TRBJ2-2; v_call: TRBV18; cdr3_nt: TGTGCCAGCTCACCACGGCAGGGAGCGTCCACCGGGGAGCTGTTTTTT; cdr3_aa: CASSPRQGASTGELFF
clone_size: .; d_call: .; j_call: TRBJ2-1; v_call: TRBV18; cdr3_nt: TGTGCCAGCTCACCTAGCCAGGGTTTCTACAATGAGCAGTTCTTC; cdr3_aa: CASSPSQGFYNEQFF
clone_size: .; d_call: TRBD2; j_call: TRBJ2-1; v_call: TRBV10-3; cdr3_nt: TGTGCCACCGCACTAGCGGGGCACAATGAGCAGTTCTTC; cdr3_aa: CATALAGHNEQFF
clone_size: .; d_call: .; j_call: TRBJ1-4; v_call: TRBV18; cdr3_nt: TGTGCCAGCTCACCGAGGGATGGGAGCAATGAAAAACTGTTTTTT; cdr3_aa: CASSPRDGSNEKLFF